This TCR beta chain was obtained from a study of monozygotic twins with cystic fibrosis. Whole-study findings and limits: Monozygotic CF twins shared more identical nucleotide clonotypes than unrelated patients.

Concerning this clone: Its antigen is undetermined.

Profiling relied on immunoSEQ multiplex PCR, and the TCRdb table lists in-frame clones only, not all of them. The sample lists about 25,000 clones; around nine tenths were seen once. The CDR3 has 13 residues. Germline CDR1 is SGHVS and CDR2 is FQNEAQ. V was trimmed by 3 bases and J by 8 bases, leaving 13 bases between them. The TCR comes from a girl aged 2 to 10 with cystic fibrosis. This chain joins TRBV7-8 and TRBJ1-1; perhaps TRBD1 as D (5 bases). The sequencing sample was made of blood. The CDR3 DNA reads TGTGCCAGCAGCTTGACCGCGGGGCGGGAAGCTTTCTTT. It yields the protein CASSLTAGREAFF.